Included here is one TCR beta chain sequence, with context. The sample originates from a study of blood T cell repertoires in COVID-19. Authors' analysis steps: Reference gene primer amplification yielded estimated nucleated cell counts. Method: immunoSEQ multiplex PCR; TCRdb's copy keeps in-frame clones and lacks some. V and J calls and clone size follow that table, whereas D and trimming were derived from the DNA. This table has about 250,000 clones, nearly 90% appearing once. Sequenced: peripheral blood. This receptor was identified in a man aged 18-30 years with active or convalescent COVID-19.

CDR3 coding DNA: TGTGCCAGCAGTTACTCGATACGACAGGGCTCAGATACGCAGTATTTT. It translates to CASSYSIRQGSDTQYF. V usage is TRBV6-5 and J usage is TRBJ2-3, with 7 bases aligning to TRBD1. Trimming at V came to 0 bases and at J to 4 bases, leaving 7 bases not matched to a gene. Germline V lookup: CDR1 MNHEY, CDR2 SVGAGI. The CDR3 extends over 16 amino acids.